This T cell receptor (beta chain) originates from a study of control samples from healthy donors and cancer patients. The germline CDR1 and CDR2 sequences are MDHEN and SYDVKM. The CDR3 has 15 amino acids. The ends were cut back, 4 bases at V and 5 bases at J, with 15 bases in the middle. Assay used: immunoSEQ multiplex PCR; TCRdb lists only in-frame clones, some missing. This sample yields about 120,000 clones, of which over 75% are seen a single time; less than 1.5% belongs to the top ten. J is TRBJ1-3 and V is TRBV28, with D unresolved. The sequence was obtained from a woman between 50 and 59 years old with colorectal cancer. The sample comprised PBMCs. CDR3 coding DNA: TGTGCCAGCAGTTCCTCCCCCCGACTCCGAAACACCATATATTTT. Translating it yields CASSSSPRLRNTIYF.